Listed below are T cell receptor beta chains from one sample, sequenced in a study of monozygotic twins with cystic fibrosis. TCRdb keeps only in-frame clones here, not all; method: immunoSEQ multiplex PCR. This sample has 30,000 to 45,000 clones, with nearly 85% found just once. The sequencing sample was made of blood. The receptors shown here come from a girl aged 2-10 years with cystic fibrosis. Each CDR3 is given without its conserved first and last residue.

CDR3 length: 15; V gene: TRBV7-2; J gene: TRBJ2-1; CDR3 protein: ASSLEGGLAGSREQF
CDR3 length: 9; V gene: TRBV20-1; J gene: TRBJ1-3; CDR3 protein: SAQRGNTIY
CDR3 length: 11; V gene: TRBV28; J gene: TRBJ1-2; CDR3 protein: ASSLLSPGGYT
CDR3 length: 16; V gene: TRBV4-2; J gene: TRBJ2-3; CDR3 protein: ASSQEETSGGVTDTQY
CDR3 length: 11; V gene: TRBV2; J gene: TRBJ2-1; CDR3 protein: ASSELQYNEQF
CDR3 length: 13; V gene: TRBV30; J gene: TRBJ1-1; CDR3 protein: AWSAHDSQNTEAF
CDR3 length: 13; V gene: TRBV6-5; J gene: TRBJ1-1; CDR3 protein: ASRTGGPLNTEAF
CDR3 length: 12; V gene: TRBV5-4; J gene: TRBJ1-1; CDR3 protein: ASSWQDRNTEAF
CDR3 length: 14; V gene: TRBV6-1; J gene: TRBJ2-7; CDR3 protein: ASSERTGTGGYEQY
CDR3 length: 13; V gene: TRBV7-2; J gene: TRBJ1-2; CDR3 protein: ASSLVSGGGNGYT
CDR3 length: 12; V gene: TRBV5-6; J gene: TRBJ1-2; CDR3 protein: ASSFPGFGYGYT
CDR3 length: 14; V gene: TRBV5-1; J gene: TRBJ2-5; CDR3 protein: ASSLGTRDGEETQY
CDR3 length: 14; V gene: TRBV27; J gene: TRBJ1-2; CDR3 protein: ASSLRKGGLSYGYT
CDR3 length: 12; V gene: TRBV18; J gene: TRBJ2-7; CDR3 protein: ASSNRDIPYEQY
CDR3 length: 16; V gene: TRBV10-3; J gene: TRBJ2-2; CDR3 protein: AISEPASGLANTGELF
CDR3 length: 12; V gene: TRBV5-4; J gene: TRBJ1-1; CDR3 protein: ASSPSGTAISAF
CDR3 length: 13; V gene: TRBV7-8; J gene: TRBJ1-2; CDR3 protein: ASSPQTGYDYGYT
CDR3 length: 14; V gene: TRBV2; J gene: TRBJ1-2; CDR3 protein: ASSESRTVGAYGYT
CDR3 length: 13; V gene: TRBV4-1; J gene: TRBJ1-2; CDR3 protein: ASSTQGVAIYGYT
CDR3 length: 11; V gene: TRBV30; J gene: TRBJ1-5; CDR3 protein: AWSRVENQPQH
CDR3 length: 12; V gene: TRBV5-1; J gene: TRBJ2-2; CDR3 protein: ASSFPTDTGELF
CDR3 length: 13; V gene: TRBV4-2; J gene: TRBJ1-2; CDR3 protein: ASSPPGSPNYGYT
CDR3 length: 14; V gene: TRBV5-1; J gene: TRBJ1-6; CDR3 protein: ASSSHPTRDNSPLH
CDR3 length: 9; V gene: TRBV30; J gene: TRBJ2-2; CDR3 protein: AWSVNGELF
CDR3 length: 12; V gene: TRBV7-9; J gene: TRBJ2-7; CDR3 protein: ASSSSGTSYEQY